The clone carrying this TCR beta chain was picked up a small number of times. CDR1 and CDR2 from the germline V gene are MNHNS and SASEGT. This CDR3 comprises 14 residues. With V trimmed by 6 bases and J by 2 bases, 1 base remained unmatched. The investigators amplified TCR beta CDR3 regions from RNA transcripts. The HTBI set primed first-round TCR CDR3 RT-PCR. Using its own MiXCR run on the multiplex PCR reads, TCRdb lists one record per CDR3 protein. The table lists around 600,000 distinct CDR3 sequences, more than 12% of them singletons. This sample was taken from a study of T cells in Graves' hyperthyroidism and ophthalmopathy. Patients having uncontrolled infection, another autoimmune disease, pregnancy or lactation were not included.

This sequence was found in a woman aged 50 to 65 with Graves' ophthalmopathy. The chain is built from TRBV6-1 and TRBJ2-6; 7 nucleotides line up with TRBD1. The sequenced material came from blood. DNA of the CDR3: TGTGCCAGCAGGACAGGGACTGGGGCCAACGTCCTGACTTTC. Amino acids: CASRTGTGANVLTF.